This is a list of T cell receptor beta chains from one sample in a study of T cell changes during pregnancy in multiple sclerosis. Clones were read by immunoSEQ multiplex PCR, and TCRdb kept only the in-frame ones, dropping some. The data hold tens of thousands of clones, with more than 90% observed a single time. Here the sequenced sample was CD4+ T cells from peripheral blood mononuclear cells, taken after pregnancy. The receptor source for this set is a female donor in good health, enrolled as a control in a pregnancy study. CDR3s include the opening cysteine and the closing phenylalanine or tryptophan. D genes are given only for firm matches. Clone size appears in some rows only: once, few, many, or a class for an expanded clone.

j_gene: TRBJ2-2; d_gene: NA; v_gene: TRBV19; abundance: NA; CDR3aa: CASTVKAAHTGELFF; CDR3nt: TGTGCCAGTACCGTAAAGGCGGCCCACACCGGGGAGCTGTTTTTT
j_gene: TRBJ2-1; d_gene: NA; v_gene: TRBV28; abundance: NA; CDR3aa: CASSLWGVYSWGEQFF; CDR3nt: TGTGCCAGCAGTTTATGGGGAGTTTATAGTTGGGGTGAGCAGTTCTTC
j_gene: TRBJ1-6; d_gene: TRBD1; v_gene: TRBV28; abundance: few; CDR3aa: CASSPDRDTYNSPLHF; CDR3nt: TGTGCCAGCAGCCCGGACAGGGATACCTATAATTCACCCCTCCACTTT
j_gene: TRBJ2-7; d_gene: TRBD1; v_gene: TRBV28; abundance: NA; CDR3aa: CASSAPDRRDEQYF; CDR3nt: TGTGCCAGCAGTGCCCCGGACAGGAGAGACGAGCAGTACTTC
j_gene: TRBJ2-7; d_gene: NA; v_gene: TRBV19; abundance: NA; CDR3aa: CASSPGNKIPYEQYF; CDR3nt: TGTGCCAGTAGCCCGGGGAACAAAATTCCCTACGAGCAGTACTTC
j_gene: TRBJ1-2; d_gene: NA; v_gene: TRBV5-1; abundance: NA; CDR3aa: CASRKLAGNYGYTF; CDR3nt: TGCGCCAGCAGAAAACTGGCCGGGAACTATGGCTACACCTTC
j_gene: TRBJ2-5; d_gene: NA; v_gene: TRBV7-2; abundance: NA; CDR3aa: CASSLHARETQYF; CDR3nt: TGTGCCAGCAGCTTACATGCACGGGAGACCCAGTACTTC
j_gene: TRBJ2-7; d_gene: TRBD2; v_gene: TRBV29-1; abundance: NA; CDR3aa: CSVEGVASGRNDEQYF; CDR3nt: TGCAGCGTTGAAGGTGTTGCTAGCGGGCGAAACGACGAGCAGTACTTC
j_gene: TRBJ2-3; d_gene: NA; v_gene: TRBV5-5; abundance: NA; CDR3aa: CASSLTNPPDTQYF; CDR3nt: TGTGCCAGCAGCTTGACTAACCCTCCAGATACGCAGTATTTT
j_gene: TRBJ2-5; d_gene: NA; v_gene: TRBV7-6; abundance: NA; CDR3aa: CASSSGGYETQYF; CDR3nt: TGTGCCAGCAGCTCCGGGGGATACGAGACCCAGTACTTC
j_gene: TRBJ2-5; d_gene: NA; v_gene: TRBV2; abundance: NA; CDR3aa: CASNSELETQYF; CDR3nt: TGTGCCAGCAATTCGGAGTTAGAGACCCAGTACTTC
j_gene: TRBJ1-1; d_gene: TRBD1; v_gene: TRBV7-2; abundance: medium-sized; CDR3aa: CASSPLTGAGEAFF; CDR3nt: TGTGCCAGCAGCCCACTAACAGGGGCGGGTGAAGCTTTCTTT
j_gene: TRBJ2-5; d_gene: TRBD1; v_gene: TRBV5-1; abundance: NA; CDR3aa: CASSTDPTGGGETQYF; CDR3nt: TGCGCCAGCAGCACCGACCCTACAGGGGGCGGCGAGACCCAGTACTTC
j_gene: TRBJ1-2; d_gene: NA; v_gene: TRBV7-2; abundance: NA; CDR3aa: CASSSGTEYGYTF; CDR3nt: TGTGCCAGCAGCTCCGGGACTGAGTATGGCTACACCTTC
j_gene: TRBJ2-1; d_gene: NA; v_gene: TRBV9; abundance: NA; CDR3aa: CASSARTEGFGEQFF; CDR3nt: TGTGCCAGCAGCGCCCGGACAGAAGGGTTCGGTGAGCAGTTCTTC
j_gene: TRBJ2-1; d_gene: NA; v_gene: TRBV15; abundance: NA; CDR3aa: CATSMVTDNEQFF; CDR3nt: TGTGCCACTTCGATGGTGACAGACAATGAGCAGTTCTTC
j_gene: TRBJ2-4; d_gene: TRBD2; v_gene: TRBV4-1; abundance: NA; CDR3aa: CASSQGLAGGIAKNIQYF; CDR3nt: TGCGCCAGCAGCCAGGGACTAGCGGGGGGCATAGCCAAAAACATTCAGTACTTC
j_gene: TRBJ2-7; d_gene: TRBD2; v_gene: TRBV28; abundance: NA; CDR3aa: CASSRTSGPTYEQYF; CDR3nt: TGTGCCAGCAGCCGAACTAGCGGTCCCACCTACGAGCAGTACTTC
j_gene: TRBJ2-3; d_gene: TRBD2; v_gene: TRBV5-4; abundance: NA; CDR3aa: CASSPGLAGNTDTQYF; CDR3nt: TGTGCCAGCAGCCCCGGACTAGCGGGCAACACAGATACGCAGTATTTT
j_gene: TRBJ2-1; d_gene: NA; v_gene: TRBV5-6; abundance: NA; CDR3aa: CASSPWTTTDPNEQFF; CDR3nt: TGTGCCAGCAGCCCCTGGACTACCACGGACCCGAATGAGCAGTTCTTC
j_gene: TRBJ2-3; d_gene: TRBD2; v_gene: TRBV10-3; abundance: NA; CDR3aa: CAISGSSGNTDTQYF; CDR3nt: TGTGCCATCAGTGGATCTAGCGGGAACACAGATACGCAGTATTTT
j_gene: TRBJ2-3; d_gene: TRBD2; v_gene: TRBV19; abundance: NA; CDR3aa: CASSIRPGTSGGAPDTQYF; CDR3nt: TGTGCCAGTAGTATCCGTCCCGGGACTAGCGGGGGGGCCCCAGATACGCAGTATTTT
j_gene: TRBJ1-4; d_gene: NA; v_gene: TRBV19; abundance: NA; CDR3aa: CASSIIPGLAATNEKLFF; CDR3nt: TGTGCCAGTAGTATAATACCTGGATTAGCAGCAACTAATGAAAAACTGTTTTTT
j_gene: TRBJ2-3; d_gene: TRBD2; v_gene: TRBV28; abundance: NA; CDR3aa: CASSLSPSGVDTQYF; CDR3nt: TGTGCCAGCAGTTTATCTCCTAGCGGGGTAGATACGCAGTATTTT
j_gene: TRBJ2-7; d_gene: NA; v_gene: TRBV2; abundance: NA; CDR3aa: CASSGETDSYEQYF; CDR3nt: TGTGCCAGCAGTGGAGAGACAGATTCCTACGAGCAGTACTTC
j_gene: TRBJ2-3; d_gene: NA; v_gene: TRBV7-8; abundance: NA; CDR3aa: CASTPGLTDTQYF; CDR3nt: TGTGCCAGCACACCGGGACTCACAGATACGCAGTATTTT